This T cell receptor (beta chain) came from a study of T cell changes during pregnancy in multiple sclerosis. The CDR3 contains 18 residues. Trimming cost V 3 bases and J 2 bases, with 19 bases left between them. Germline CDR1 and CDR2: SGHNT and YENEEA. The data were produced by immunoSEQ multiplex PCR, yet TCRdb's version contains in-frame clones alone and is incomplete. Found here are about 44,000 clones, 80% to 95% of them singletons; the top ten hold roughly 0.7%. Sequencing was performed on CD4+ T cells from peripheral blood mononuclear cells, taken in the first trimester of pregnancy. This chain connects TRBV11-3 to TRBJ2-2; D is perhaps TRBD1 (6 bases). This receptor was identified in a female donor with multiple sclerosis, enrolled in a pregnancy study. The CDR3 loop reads CASSFGQGLSLNTGELFF. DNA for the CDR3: TGTGCCAGCAGCTTCGGGCAGGGGCTTTCCTTAAACACCGGGGAGCTGTTTTTT.